The 6 T cell receptor beta chains presented below share a single source sample, sequenced in a study of cytomegalovirus exposure and HLA in healthy donors (dated 2017 in TCRdb). The method behind the library was the immunoSEQ multiplex PCR assay. The multiplex PCR relied on a mix of 60 forward primers for TCR Vbeta segments and 13 reverse primers for TCR Jbeta segments. Drawn from immuneACCESS, this table holds only the in-frame rearrangements with V and J called that TCRdb kept. Clones are partly lost; checked studies trace under half to an unresolved V gene and leave the rest unexplained. A total of approximately 150,000 clones appear in this sample, roughly 80% of them only once. The top ten clones comprise more than 3.5% of the sample. Sequenced material: PBMCs. The source is a woman aged 35 to 49 in good health and CMV-seropositive.

The chain uses TRBV30 and TRBJ2-5; possible D gene TRBD1, 6 bases. Germline values: CDR1 GTSNPN, CDR2 SVGIG (reference sequence). The CDR3 loop spans 13 amino acids. Trimming cost V 3 bases and J 1 base, with 9 bases left between them. Written as DNA, the CDR3 is TGTGCCTGGAGCGTGACAGGCCAAGAGACCCAGTACTTC. Protein product: CAWSVTGQETQYF.

The chain recombines TRBV27 with TRBJ1-1; D might be TRBD1 (6 bases). The CDR3 is made up of 13 amino acids. In germline, CDR1 is MNHEY, CDR2 SMNVEV (reference sequence). The CDR3 loop is CRGGNGRDTEAFF. For the CDR3, the DNA is TGTCGGGGGGGCAATGGGCGCGACACTGAAGCTTTCTTT.

As to this clone: Germline and junction disagree at one end, which may indicate a read error. This chain connects TRBV7-7 to TRBJ2-7; 7 bases agree with TRBD2. Germline lookup yields CDR1 SSHAT and CDR2 FNYEAQ (reference sequence). CDR3 size: 14 residues. The CDR3 here is CASSPGGWQVEQYF. The CDR3 DNA sequence: TGTGCTAGCAGCCCCGGGGGGTGGCAAGTCGAGCAGTACTTC. The full variable domain, completed using reference TRBV7-7 and TRBJ2-7, is GAGVSQSPRYKVTKRGQDVTLRCDPISSHATLYWYQQALGQGPEFLTYFNYEAQPDKSGLPSDRFSAERPEGSISTLTIQRTEQRDSAMYRCASSPGGWQVEQYFGPGTRLTVT.

This clone was counted once. This chain links TRBV18 with TRBJ1-1; the D gene is possibly TRBD1 (5 bases). Germline CDR1 and CDR2: KGHSH and LQKENI. The CDR3 has 16 amino acids. The V and J ends lost 0 bases and 1 base respectively, with 12 bases between them. The DNA for the CDR3 is TGTGCCAGCTCACCACCGGGGGGATGGGGGAACACTGAAGCTTTCTTT. Translation gives CASSPPGGWGNTEAFF. The full variable domain, with the rest looked up from reference TRBV18 and TRBJ1-1, is NAGVMQNPRHLVRRRGQEARLRCSPMKGHSHVYWYRQLPEEGLKFMVYLQKENIIDESGMPKERFSAEFPKEGPSILRIQQVVRGDSAAYFCASSPPGGWGNTEAFFGQGTRLTVV.

This clone was recorded once. One end of the junction varies from germline; a read error may be responsible. The V call is TRBV6-5, the J call TRBJ2-7; TRBD2 aligns across 11 bases. Germline CDR1 is MNHEY and CDR2 is SVGAGI. CDR3 length: 13 residues. CDR3 nucleotides: TGTGCCACCAGTAGCGGGAGGGCCTACGAGCAGTACTTC. This sequence encodes CATSSGRAYEQYF.

The chain uses TRBV29-1 and TRBJ1-3; D not resolved. Germline CDR1 SQVTM, CDR2 ANQGSEA. With 7 bases removed from V and 7 bases from J, the gap between germline ends came to 14 bases. The CDR3 length is 12 residues. This CDR3 is CSAEAGTNTIYF. Written as DNA, the CDR3 is TGCAGCGCTGAGGCAGGAACGAACACCATATATTTT.